The present T cell receptor (beta chain) was sequenced within a study of long-term antiretroviral therapy in people with HIV. The study's findings and limits: Transplant-donor-level diversity was not reached after ART, though diversity increased.

This CDR3 spans 13 amino acids. CDR1 SNHLY and CDR2 FYNNEI come from the germline V gene. V lost 7 bases, J lost 5 bases, and 4 bases stayed unmatched. The authors ran the immunoSEQ assay, v3.0, at survey level. This table comes from immunoSEQ multiplex PCR, and its TCRdb copy is limited to in-frame clones, with some not included. This sample has about 21,000 clones; roughly four fifths occur once, and the top ten carry 10% to 15%. Details on this clone: Its target is unknown.

The starting material was unsorted PBMCs, obtained less than 1.8 years before starting antiretroviral therapy. This TCR came from a woman between 40 and 50 years old with HIV. The chain employs TRBV2 and TRBJ1-5; TRBD1 matches 8 bases. CDR3 bases: TGTGCCAGCATAGGACAGGGCGATCAGCCCCAGCATTTT. This sequence encodes CASIGQGDQPQHF.